These 6 T cell receptor beta chains originate from one sample sequenced in a study of OX40 agonist ivuxolimab in advanced cancers. Here immunoSEQ multiplex PCR was the method, and the copy in TCRdb shows in-frame clones only, minus some. This sample has roughly 73,000 clones; approximately 89% occur once, and the top ten carry around 2.4%. Sequenced here: CD4+ or CD8+ T cells sorted from blood, sampled in a trial of the OX40 agonist ivuxolimab. The origin of the receptors is an adult with an advanced solid tumor such as melanoma, head and neck, liver or kidney cancer.

The J gene is TRBJ2-3, the V gene TRBV4-1, with TRBD2 matching over 11 bases. This CDR3 is 16 amino acids long. The germline gives CDR1 MGHRA, CDR2 YSYEKL. V was clipped by 1 base and J by 5 bases; unmatched bases: 5. The CDR3 DNA follows: TGCGCCAGCAGCCAAGGGATAGCGGGGGGGCAAGATACGCAGTATTTT. Translating gives CASSQGIAGGQDTQYF.

This chain links TRBV5-8 with TRBJ2-3; the D gene is possibly TRBD2 (5 bases). Per the germline V gene, CDR1 is SGHTS and CDR2 is YDEGEE. The V end was cut by 4 bases, the J end by 3 bases, with 15 bases between. This CDR3 has 15 amino acids. The CDR3 DNA is TGTGCCAGCAGCATTAGGGTTAGGGAGACAGATACGCAGTATTTT. Amino acid sequence: CASSIRVRETDTQYF.

V and J are TRBV19 and TRBJ2-7, with TRBD2 identical over 8 bases. Germline V CDR1 and CDR2: LNHDA, SQIVND (reference sequence). The CDR3 spans 14 residues. V was pared by 5 bases and J by 0 bases, with 3 bases of the junction left unmatched. Here the CDR3 reads CASSPGTSSYEQYF. CDR3 bases: TGTGCCAGTAGTCCAGGGACTAGCTCCTACGAGCAGTACTTC.

The chain has TRBV5-1 and TRBJ1-1; D gene ambiguous. Germline values: CDR1 SGHRS, CDR2 YFSETQ. V was trimmed by 0 bases and J by 5 bases, leaving 11 bases between them. This CDR3 region has 14 residues. This CDR3 is CASSLDNQRTEAFF. The CDR3 DNA reads TGCGCCAGCAGCTTGGACAATCAAAGAACTGAAGCTTTCTTT.

With regard to this clone: This same CDR3 is encoded by further DNA sequences in the sample. The chain uses TRBV18 and TRBJ1-5; TRBD1 agrees at 10 bases. In germline, CDR1 is KGHSH, CDR2 LQKENI. This CDR3 region has 16 residues. With 3 bases clipped from V and 1 base from J, the junction kept 3 bases outside the gene matches. The CDR3 loop is CASSPTGQGSNQPQHF. CDR3 bases: TGTGCCAGCTCACCCACGGGACAGGGGAGCAATCAGCCCCAGCATTTT.

The V and J genes are TRBV7-6 and TRBJ2-3; no clear D gene. Per germline, CDR1 SGHVS and CDR2 FNYEAQ. Trimming took 1 base from V and 6 from J, leaving 11 bases between them. The CDR3 runs 14 residues. CDR3 in amino acids: CASSLVSFGDTQYF. The CDR3 DNA follows: TGTGCCAGCAGCTTAGTCAGCTTCGGGGATACGCAGTATTTT.